This TCR beta chain was observed in a study of blood T cells in healthy people across ages. Every sample gave at least 5 micrograms of total RNA when it was extracted. Unmatched junction bases numbered 5, after V lost 0 bases and J lost 6 bases. The CDR3 sequence is 15 residues long. CDR1 SEHNR and CDR2 FQNEAQ come from the germline V gene (reference sequence). Findings and caveats of the study: Long-lived donors carried more naive CD4+ cells and greater diversity than aged donors. A roughly linear fall in TCR beta diversity per million T cells was seen with increasing age.

This clonotype was picked up many times. No antigen is known for it. Through a sample-barcoded 5' primer and a J-beta primer mix, a second PCR was run for roughly 6 to 11 cycles. A single record per CDR3 protein comes from TCRdb applying MiXCR to the 5' RACE reads. The data show hundreds of thousands of distinct CDR3 sequences, roughly 20% seen once. This sequence originates from a man between 65 and 80 years old in good health. The sample taken for sequencing was blood. This sequence joins TRBV7-9 and TRBJ2-3; 8 nucleotides agree with TRBD2. CDR3 sequence reads: CASSLATSGGDTQYF. CDR3 in DNA: TGTGCCAGCAGCTTAGCGACCAGCGGGGGCGATACGCAGTATTTT. The full variable domain, with the rest looked up from reference TRBV7-9 and TRBJ2-3, is DTGVSQNPRHKITKRGQNVTFRCDPISEHNRLYWYRQTLGQGPEFLTYFQNEAQLEKSRLLSDRFSAERPKGSFSTLEIQRTEQGDSAMYLCASSLATSGGDTQYFGPGTRLTVL.